This record concerns one T cell receptor (beta chain) sequence. Its cognate antigen is unknown. The data originate from a study of identical twins. Study outcomes and limitations: Out-of-frame alpha sequences shared by twins showed excess low generation probability. In beta out-of-frame sequences, the excess sharing between twins was weaker.

TCRdb analysed the 5' RACE reads with MiXCR anew, one entry per CDR3 protein. This sample has approximately 410,000 distinct CDR3 sequences, with roughly 18% found just once. V lost 1 base, J lost 0 bases, and 18 bases lay in between. The germline CDR1 and CDR2 sequences are LGHNA and YSLEER. This CDR3 has 19 residues. This chain connects TRBV4-3 to TRBJ2-2, with no clear D. Sequencing used naive T cells sorted from blood. The receptor's source is a man aged 50 to 59 in good health. The CDR3, as DNA: TGCGCCAGCAGCCAAGTCTTGGCAGCCCACCACTCGAACACCGGGGAGCTGTTTTTT. This gives the protein CASSQVLAAHHSNTGELFF.